This TCR beta chain stems from a study of cytomegalovirus exposure and HLA in healthy donors. Study conclusions and caveats: Association of a missense DCLRE1C variant with TCR beta V- and J-gene trimming was reported in a later analysis.

Comment on this clone: Its antigen is not identified.

Researchers ran the PCR with 60 Vbeta and 13 Jbeta primers. Using immunoSEQ multiplex PCR, the repertoire was profiled, and TCRdb retains in-frame clones only, with some absent. This sample yields some 160,000 clones, of which around 75% are seen a single time; approximately 2.2% belongs to the top ten. The CDR3 totals 15 residues. Germline trimming cut 7 bases from V and 7 bases from J; bases unmatched to any gene: 13. Germline CDR1 and CDR2: MGHDK and SYGVNS. The sample comprised PBMCs. This TCR derives from a male donor in good health and CMV-seronegative. This rearrangement joins TRBV25-1 to TRBJ1-2; 9 nucleotides agree with TRBD1. CDR3 bases: TGTGCCAGCAAGAGTCCCGGGACAGGGCCGGGTGGCTACACCTTC. Translating gives CASKSPGTGPGGYTF.